This T cell receptor beta chain was recovered during a study of CD8 T cells in ankylosing spondylitis. The study's findings and limits: CD8+ by phenotype, disease-linked clones were relatively rare in peripheral blood. In ankylosing spondylitis blood, a motif of roughly eight highly homologous TCR beta variants appeared characteristic. Before this, some motif variants had been reported in reactive arthritis synovial fluid and blood.

To note about this clonotype: The antigen remains unidentified.

TCRdb processed the 5' RACE reads anew with MiXCR; each CDR3 protein has one entry. The profile shows about 310,000 distinct CDR3 sequences, 20% of them singletons. The source material was blood, either unsorted or a sorted T cell fraction (not recorded which). The sequence derives from a female donor with ankylosing spondylitis or in good health (not recorded which).

Here the CDR3 reads CASSSETEGVEQFF. The CDR3 nucleotides read TGCGCCAGCAGCTCCGAGACAGAGGGTGTTGAGCAGTTCTTC. The chain couples TRBV5-1 to TRBJ2-1, with D perhaps TRBD1 or TRBD2 (5 bases each). Germline V lookup: CDR1 SGHRS, CDR2 YFSETQ. The CDR3 spans 14 residues. V was shortened by 3 bases and J by 9 bases, with 16 bases between the two germline ends.